Listed below are T cell receptor beta chains from one sample, sequenced in a study of technical replicates of blood from a few donors. TCRdb's table, derived via immunoSEQ multiplex PCR, lists solely in-frame clones and lacks some. Among about 100,000 clones listed, 95% were seen once. The sample consisted of T cells isolated from PBMCs. These receptors all come from a human donor in good health. Each CDR3 is given with its conserved first and last residue. A D gene is named only where the DNA matches it firmly. Clone size is stated in some rows and not others, as once, few, many or a class when expanded.

size: NA
length: 16
D: TRBD2
V: TRBV4-2
J: TRBJ2-3
DNA: TGTGCCAGCAGCCAAGAGATAGCGGGAGGGACCGATACGCAGTATTTT
CDR3: CASSQEIAGGTDTQYF

size: NA
length: 15
D: TRBD1
V: TRBV11-3
J: TRBJ2-7
DNA: TGTGCCAGCAGCGCACTACCGACAGGGACGGGCGAGCAGTACTTC
CDR3: CASSALPTGTGEQYF

size: NA
length: 14
D: TRBD1
V: TRBV2
J: TRBJ1-4
DNA: TGTGCCAGCAGTACAGGGGGCCTTAATGAAAAACTGTTTTTT
CDR3: CASSTGGLNEKLFF

size: NA
length: 15
D: TRBD2
V: TRBV6-5
J: TRBJ2-2
DNA: TGTGCCAGCAGTTACGGGACTAGCTTTGCCGGGGAGCTGTTTTTT
CDR3: CASSYGTSFAGELFF

size: NA
length: 13
D: NA
V: TRBV30
J: TRBJ1-4
DNA: TGTGCCTGGAGCGGGAATACTAATGAAAAACTGTTTTTT
CDR3: CAWSGNTNEKLFF

size: NA
length: 15
D: NA
V: TRBV5-1
J: TRBJ1-5
DNA: TGCGCCAGCAGCTTGGGTTCACATAGCAATCAGCCCCAGCATTTT
CDR3: CASSLGSHSNQPQHF

size: once
length: 17
D: TRBD2
V: TRBV11-2
J: TRBJ2-3
DNA: TGTGCCACCCTTCCCGGGACTAGCGGGAGTTGGGCAGATACGCAGTATTTT
CDR3: CATLPGTSGSWADTQYF

size: NA
length: 15
D: TRBD1
V: TRBV6-1
J: TRBJ2-7
DNA: TGTGCCAGCAGTGAATTGGGGGACAGGGGCTACGAGCAGTACTTC
CDR3: CASSELGDRGYEQYF

size: NA
length: 18
D: TRBD2
V: TRBV7-9
J: TRBJ2-7
DNA: TGTGCCAGCAGCTCCAGGGGGACTAGCGGGAGGCATGCCTACGAGCAGTACTTC
CDR3: CASSSRGTSGRHAYEQYF

size: NA
length: 14
D: TRBD1
V: TRBV5-8
J: TRBJ1-3
DNA: TGTGCCAGCAGCTTTCGGGGACAGTACAACACCATATATTTT
CDR3: CASSFRGQYNTIYF

size: NA
length: 13
D: NA
V: TRBV13
J: TRBJ2-7
DNA: TGTGCCAGCAGCCCCCCCAGCTCCTACGAGCAGTACTTC
CDR3: CASSPPSSYEQYF

size: once
length: 14
D: TRBD2
V: TRBV19
J: TRBJ2-7
DNA: TGTGCCAGTAGTTTTGGCGGGGGATCCTACGAGCAGTACTTC
CDR3: CASSFGGGSYEQYF

size: once
length: 16
D: TRBD2
V: TRBV5-1
J: TRBJ2-5
DNA: TGCGCCAGCAGAATTCGATTTAGCGGGATAGAAGAGACCCAGTACTTC
CDR3: CASRIRFSGIEETQYF

size: NA
length: 14
D: NA
V: TRBV5-1
J: TRBJ2-1
DNA: TGCGCCAGCAGCCAGCTGACAGAGTACAATGAGCAGTTCTTC
CDR3: CASSQLTEYNEQFF

size: once
length: 16
D: NA
V: TRBV6-1
J: TRBJ2-2
DNA: TGTGCCAGCAGTGAAGCGCGTGGGGGCTATACCGGGGAGCTGTTTTTT
CDR3: CASSEARGGYTGELFF

size: NA
length: 11
D: NA
V: TRBV5-4
J: TRBJ1-2
DNA: TGTGCCAGCAGCTTGGGGACTTACTACACCTTC
CDR3: CASSLGTYYTF

size: NA
length: 11
D: NA
V: TRBV28
J: TRBJ1-1
DNA: TGTGCCAGCATCAACAGTTTTGAAGCTTTCTTT
CDR3: CASINSFEAFF

size: NA
length: 12
D: NA
V: TRBV10-3
J: TRBJ1-2
DNA: TGTGCCATCACCCCAGGGAACTATGGCTACACCTTC
CDR3: CAITPGNYGYTF

size: NA
length: 14
D: NA
V: TRBV15
J: TRBJ1-3
DNA: TGTGCCACCAGCCCGCACAGAACTGGAAACACCATATATTTT
CDR3: CATSPHRTGNTIYF

size: NA
length: 14
D: NA
V: TRBV29-1
J: TRBJ2-1
DNA: TGCAGCGTTGACCGGGGAGAAGCCTACAATGAGCAGTTCTTC
CDR3: CSVDRGEAYNEQFF

size: NA
length: 13
D: TRBD2
V: TRBV30
J: TRBJ2-7
DNA: TGTGCCTGGAGCGGGGGGAGATCAGGCGAGCAGTACTTC
CDR3: CAWSGGRSGEQYF

size: NA
length: 13
D: NA
V: TRBV7-9
J: TRBJ2-7
DNA: TGTGCCAGCAGCTTGGATCGGGGTGACGAGCAGTACTTC
CDR3: CASSLDRGDEQYF

size: once
length: 13
D: NA
V: TRBV28
J: TRBJ1-1
DNA: TGTGCCAGCAGTTTAAGAGGGGGTGGTGAAGCTTTCTTT
CDR3: CASSLRGGGEAFF

size: NA
length: 12
D: NA
V: TRBV29-1
J: TRBJ2-7
DNA: TGCAGCGTTGAGAGTAATCCCTACGAGCAGTACTTC
CDR3: CSVESNPYEQYF

size: NA
length: 14
D: NA
V: TRBV5-4
J: TRBJ2-7
DNA: TGTGCCAGCAGCTTGGAGGGGGATAACTACGAGCAGTACTTC
CDR3: CASSLEGDNYEQYF

size: NA
length: 14
D: NA
V: TRBV28
J: TRBJ1-1
DNA: TGTGCCAGCAGTAACCAACAGGGAGGGGCTGAAGCTTTCTTT
CDR3: CASSNQQGGAEAFF

size: NA
length: 16
D: NA
V: TRBV13
J: TRBJ1-1
DNA: TGTGCCAGCAGCTTAGGGGGGGGAATGGGGAACACTGAAGCTTTCTTT
CDR3: CASSLGGGMGNTEAFF

size: NA
length: 16
D: NA
V: TRBV11-3
J: TRBJ1-3
DNA: TGTGCCAGCAGCTTAGTCCTCGGGGAGCCTGGAAACACCATATATTTT
CDR3: CASSLVLGEPGNTIYF